These 28 T cell receptor beta chains were all obtained from the same sample, sequenced in a study of early T cells in non-severe SARS-CoV-2 infection. From the 5' RACE reads, TCRdb called clonotypes with MiXCR, one entry per CDR3 protein. The sample consists of 55,000 to 80,000 distinct CDR3 sequences, about 11% of them appearing once. The sequencing sample was made of whole blood. All receptors come from an adult who was a healthcare worker with PCR-confirmed SARS-CoV-2 infection or an uninfected control (not recorded which).

The chain links TRBV11-2 to TRBJ2-3; either TRBD1 or TRBD2 may supply D (5 bases each). Germline assignment: CDR1 SGHAT and CDR2 FQNNGV. The CDR3 loop spans 15 amino acids. The V end was cut by 6 bases, the J end by 2 bases, with 15 bases between. CDR3 sequence: CASRRGGGITDTQYF. The CDR3 DNA is TGTGCCAGCAGGCGCGGTGGGGGAATCACAGATACGCAGTATTTT.

This clonotype has only a few counts. The V gene is TRBV11-2, the J gene TRBJ2-5, with D uncertain. Germline values: CDR1 SGHAT, CDR2 FQNNGV. CDR3 size: 11 residues. The V and J ends lost 4 bases and 5 bases respectively, with 5 bases between them. The CDR3 is CASSSWETQYF. The CDR3 DNA reads TGTGCCAGCAGCTCCTGGGAGACCCAGTACTTC.

This clonotype has more than one count but fewer than ten. The genes are TRBV5-1 and TRBJ2-7, with D perhaps assigned TRBD1 or TRBD2 (5 bases each). Per the germline V gene, CDR1 is SGHRS and CDR2 is YFSETQ. The CDR3 totals 14 residues. V was pared by 3 bases and J by 5 bases, with 15 bases between. CDR3 in DNA: TGCGCCAGCAGCTCTGGGGACCCACCCAACGAGCAGTACTTC. This sequence encodes CASSSGDPPNEQYF.

This clonotype came up a few times. The J gene is TRBJ2-6, the V gene TRBV7-9; no firm D call. V was clipped by 5 bases and J by 0 bases, with 17 bases between them. Germline-derived CDR1 and CDR2 are SEHNR and FQNEAQ (reference sequence). This CDR3 is built from 18 residues. The CDR3 nucleotides read TGTGCCAGCAGCCTCGGCCCCTTAACCTACTCTGGGGCCAACGTCCTGACTTTC. Its protein product is CASSLGPLTYSGANVLTF.

This clonotype occurred many times. This chain links TRBV28 with TRBJ1-6; perhaps TRBD1 as D (5 bases). V lost 6 bases and J 9 bases, leaving 18 bases between the germline ends. Germline lookup yields CDR1 MDHEN and CDR2 SYDVKM. The CDR3 contains 15 residues. The CDR3 region has the DNA TGTGCCAGCAGAATACCGACAGCGGTTGGTTCACCCCTCCACTTT. It yields the protein CASRIPTAVGSPLHF.

The V call is TRBV5-6, the J call TRBJ1-5, with TRBD1 matching 7 bases. The CDR3 consists of 16 residues. Germline V lookup: CDR1 SGHDT, CDR2 YYEEEE. The trim removed 3 bases at V and 1 base at J, leaving 7 bases unmatched. The CDR3 nucleotides are TGTGCCAGCAGCTCACACAGGGGAGTAAGCAATCAGCCCCAGCATTTT. This encodes CASSSHRGVSNQPQHF.

This chain links TRBV6-1 with TRBJ2-3; the match to TRBD2 covers 8 bases. Unmatched junction bases numbered 7, after V lost 3 bases and J lost 2 bases. CDR1 MNHNS and CDR2 SASEGT come from the germline V gene. The CDR3 loop spans 16 amino acids. CDR3 in amino acids: CASSDERGPFTDTQYF. DNA of the CDR3: TGTGCCAGCAGTGACGAGCGGGGGCCTTTCACAGATACGCAGTATTTT.

This clonotype was counted between two and nine times. The rearrangement links TRBV5-6 to TRBJ1-1; tentative D call: TRBD1 (5 bases). V lost 2 bases, J lost 11 bases, and 19 bases lay in between. This CDR3 has 14 amino acids. Germline V lookup: CDR1 SGHDT, CDR2 YYEEEE. CDR3 DNA: TGTGCCAGCAGCTTTGGAGGGACGAGGCAAGGGGCTTTCTTT. The encoded protein is CASSFGGTRQGAFF.

This clonotype was seen a few times. The chain combines TRBV10-3 with TRBJ1-1; no clear D. CDR3 length: 15 residues. Germline assignment: CDR1 ENHRY and CDR2 SYGVKD. Deletions cut 5 bases from V and 5 bases from J, with 18 bases between. CDR3 nucleotides: TGTGCCATCAGTCGACCGGGTCCAGTAGGGACTGAAGCTTTCTTT. As protein: CAISRPGPVGTEAFF.

The rearrangement joins TRBV12-3 or TRBV12-4 to TRBJ1-5; TRBD1 is a possible D gene (5 bases). The CDR3 contains 12 residues. V gave up 6 bases and J gave up 7 bases, with 10 bases separating them. CDR3 sequence (DNA): TGTGCCAGCAGGAGGGGTAAGCAGCCCCAGCATTTT. It codes for CASRRGKQPQHF.

The chain combines TRBV29-1 with TRBJ2-3; D not certain. V lost 4 bases and J 2 bases, leaving 16 bases between the germline ends. Germline-derived CDR1 and CDR2 are SQVTM and ANQGSEA. The CDR3 is 15 amino acids. The CDR3 coding sequence is TGCAGCGTTGCCGAGCCGACCATTACCACAGATACGCAGTATTTT. Amino acid sequence: CSVAEPTITTDTQYF.

This clonotype has just a few counts. This rearrangement joins TRBV4-3 to TRBJ2-7; D call uncertain. CDR1 LGHNA and CDR2 YSLEER come from the germline V gene. This CDR3 has 13 amino acids. The V gene lost 5 bases and the J gene lost 3 bases, with 11 bases spanning the gap. CDR3 in amino acids: CASSTRHHYEQYF. Written as DNA, the CDR3 is TGCGCCAGCAGCACCCGACACCACTACGAGCAGTACTTC.

This clonotype has just a few counts. The chain is built from TRBV20-1 and TRBJ2-3; 13 bases line up with TRBD2. Germline loops: CDR1 DFQATT, CDR2 SNEGSKA (reference sequence). The J segment lost 1 base and the V segment lost 5 bases, leaving 6 bases of the junction unmatched. The length of the CDR3 is 16 residues. In nucleotides, the CDR3 is TGCAGTGCTGAGGGACTAGCGGGACTCGGCACAGATACGCAGTATTTT. Its protein product is CSAEGLAGLGTDTQYF.

CDR3 sequence reads: CAWDSANTGELFF. CDR3 DNA sequence: TGTGCTTGGGACAGCGCGAACACCGGGGAGCTGTTTTTT. J is TRBJ2-2 and V is TRBV30, with 7 bases that match TRBD1. CDR3 length equals 13 residues. Per the germline V gene, CDR1 is GTSNPN and CDR2 is SVGIG (reference sequence).

The table lists this clonotype with many counts. CDR3 residues: CSAGDRDRVTPNYGYTF. The CDR3 nucleotides are TGCAGTGCAGGGGACCGGGACAGGGTTACTCCTAACTATGGCTACACCTTC. J is TRBJ1-2 and V is TRBV20-1; TRBD1 agrees at 9 bases. Trimming removed 6 bases from V and 0 bases from J; junction bases left unmatched: 14. Germline loops: CDR1 DFQATT, CDR2 SNEGSKA (reference sequence). The CDR3 length is 17 residues.

By frequency in the sample, this clonotype is medium-sized. V gene TRBV4-3 combines with J gene TRBJ2-5, with D possibly TRBD2 on 5 matching bases. The CDR3 sequence is 13 residues long. Per the germline V gene, CDR1 is LGHNA and CDR2 is YSLEER. V was trimmed by 2 bases and J by 4 bases, leaving 8 bases between them. The CDR3 loop is CASSQIRGETQYF. CDR3 in DNA: TGCGCCAGCAGCCAAATCCGGGGAGAGACCCAGTACTTC.

This clonotype was seen at least ten times. The chain has TRBV9 and TRBJ2-7; 16 bases line up with TRBD2. CDR3 length: 19 amino acids. The V segment lost 5 bases and the J segment 4 bases; nucleotides outside the gene matches: 15. Germline CDR1 is SGDLS and CDR2 is YYNGEE. DNA for the CDR3: TGTGCCAGCAGTCCAGACAATGCGGGACTAGCGGGAGGGTTTTACGAGCAGTACTTC. Translated, it gives CASSPDNAGLAGGFYEQYF.

The chain couples TRBV19 to TRBJ1-2, with D possibly TRBD1 on 5 matching bases. CDR1 and CDR2 from the germline V gene are LNHDA and SQIVND (reference sequence). This CDR3 is built from 19 residues. The V and J ends lost 4 bases and 2 bases respectively, with 26 bases between them. CDR3 nucleotide sequence: TGTGCCAGTAGTAGGGCCCGGGGCCAGCGAACAACTCAGAACTATGGCTACACCTTC. As protein: CASSRARGQRTTQNYGYTF. The complete variable domain, with remaining parts taken from reference TRBV19 and TRBJ1-2, reads DGGITQSPKYLFRKEGQNVTLSCEQNLNHDAMYWYRQDPGQGLRLIYYSQIVNDFQKGDIAEGYSVSREKKESFPLTVTSAQKNPTAFYLCASSRARGQRTTQNYGYTFGSGTRLTVV.

This clonotype was detected only a few times. The chain has TRBV6-4 and TRBJ2-7, with 13 bases aligning to TRBD2. Germline V gives CDR1 MRHNA, CDR2 SNTAGT. Trimming removed 6 bases from V and 2 bases from J; junction bases left unmatched: 4. The CDR3 extends over 15 amino acids. The DNA of the CDR3 is TGTGCCAGCAGCAGGACTAGCGGGGGCCCCTACGAGCAGTACTTC. Protein: CASSRTSGGPYEQYF.

This clonotype was detected ten times or more. The chain combines TRBV18 with TRBJ2-1, with TRBD1 matching over 7 bases. Germline loops: CDR1 KGHSH, CDR2 LQKENI. This CDR3 is built from 16 residues. With V trimmed by 1 base and J by 1 base, 4 bases remained unmatched. CDR3 region: CASSPQGAGSYNEQFF. The CDR3 nucleotides read TGTGCCAGCTCACCACAGGGGGCAGGGTCCTACAATGAGCAGTTCTTC.

This clonotype showed up many times. This chain connects TRBV7-6 to TRBJ2-1, with TRBD2 matching 11 bases. Losses at the gene ends were 4 bases for V and 3 bases for J; bases not matched to a gene: 8. Germline V CDR1 and CDR2: SGHVS, FNYEAQ. The length of the CDR3 is 17 residues. The CDR3 DNA sequence: TGTGCCAGCAGCTCCCCGTACGGACTAGCGGGCTACAATGAGCAGTTCTTC. Translation gives CASSSPYGLAGYNEQFF.

V usage is TRBV11-2 and J usage is TRBJ2-5; the D is unclear. CDR1 and CDR2 from the germline V gene are SGHAT and FQNNGV. The CDR3 runs to 13 residues. The V end was cut by 1 base, the J end by 5 bases, with 8 bases between. The CDR3 loop reads CASSLGIGETQYF. The DNA of the CDR3 is TGTGCCAGCAGCTTAGGGATTGGGGAGACCCAGTACTTC.

This clonotype was counted between two and nine times. V and J are TRBV5-1 and TRBJ2-3; TRBD1 is a possible D gene (5 bases). The length of the CDR3 is 12 residues. The V end was cut by 3 bases, the J end by 12 bases, with 14 bases between. Germline V gene sequence: CDR1 SGHRS, CDR2 YFSETQ. The CDR3 region is CASSSPTDAQYF. The DNA for the CDR3 is TGCGCCAGCAGCTCCCCGACAGACGCTCAGTATTTT.

In its sample, this clonotype was seen a few times. This chain links TRBV19 with TRBJ2-3; a weak D match, TRBD2 (5 bases). CDR3 length equals 14 residues. Germline V gene lookup returns CDR1 LNHDA and CDR2 SQIVND (reference sequence). Trimming removed 3 bases at V and 8 bases at J, with 15 bases between. The DNA of the CDR3 is TGTGCCAGTAGTATGACTCCAAGCGGAGGTACGCAGTATTTT. Amino acid sequence: CASSMTPSGGTQYF.

Ten or more counts support this clonotype. Compared with germline, one end of the junction differs, possibly owing to a read error. The chain carries TRBV7-7 and TRBJ2-2; unclear D gene. From germline, CDR1 is SSHAT and CDR2 FNYEAQ (reference sequence). This CDR3 has 13 amino acids. The CDR3 region is CASSLKADGELFF. The CDR3 DNA sequence: TGTGCTAGCAGCTTAAAGGCAGACGGGGAGCTGTTTTTT. The full variable domain, in which reference TRBV7-7 and TRBJ2-2 provide the parts outside the CDR3, is GAGVSQSPRYKVTKRGQDVTLRCDPISSHATLYWYQQALGQGPEFLTYFNYEAQPDKSGLPSDRFSAERPEGSISTLTIQRTEQRDSAMYRCASSLKADGELFFGEGSRLTVL.

A few counts support this clonotype. The chain is built from TRBV12-5 and TRBJ2-7, with D possibly TRBD2 on 5 matching bases. The germline V gene has CDR1 LGHNT and CDR2 FRNRAP. The CDR3 has 11 amino acids. V was trimmed by 5 bases and J by 9 bases, leaving 11 bases between them. The CDR3 spells CASGGTRGQYF. The CDR3 DNA reads TGTGCTAGTGGTGGAACCCGGGGGCAGTACTTC. Using reference TRBV12-5 and TRBJ2-7 for the parts outside the CDR3, the full variable domain is DARVTQTPRHKVTEMGQEVTMRCQPILGHNTVFWYRQTMMQGLELLAYFRNRAPLDDSGMPKDRFSAEMPDATLATLKIQPSEPRDSAVYFCASGGTRGQYFGPGTRLTVT.

This clonotype was counted only a few times. This chain joins TRBV3-1 and TRBJ1-1; possible D gene TRBD1, 5 bases. Trimming took 4 bases from V and 5 from J, leaving 11 bases between them. CDR3 length: 13 amino acids. Germline assignment: CDR1 LGHDT and CDR2 YNNKEL (reference sequence). The CDR3 bases are TGTGCCAGCAGCCCCCTTGGGGGAACTGAAGCTTTCTTT. This codes for CASSPLGGTEAFF.

V is TRBV6-5 and J is TRBJ2-2; 7 positions agree with TRBD2. The CDR3 has 16 amino acids. The V and J ends lost 7 bases and 2 bases, in that order; junction bases with no gene match: 10. CDR1 MNHEY and CDR2 SVGAGI come from the germline V gene. Here the CDR3 DNA reads TGTGCCAGCATCCCACTCGCGGGGGTAAACACCGGGGAGCTGTTTTTT. As protein: CASIPLAGVNTGELFF.